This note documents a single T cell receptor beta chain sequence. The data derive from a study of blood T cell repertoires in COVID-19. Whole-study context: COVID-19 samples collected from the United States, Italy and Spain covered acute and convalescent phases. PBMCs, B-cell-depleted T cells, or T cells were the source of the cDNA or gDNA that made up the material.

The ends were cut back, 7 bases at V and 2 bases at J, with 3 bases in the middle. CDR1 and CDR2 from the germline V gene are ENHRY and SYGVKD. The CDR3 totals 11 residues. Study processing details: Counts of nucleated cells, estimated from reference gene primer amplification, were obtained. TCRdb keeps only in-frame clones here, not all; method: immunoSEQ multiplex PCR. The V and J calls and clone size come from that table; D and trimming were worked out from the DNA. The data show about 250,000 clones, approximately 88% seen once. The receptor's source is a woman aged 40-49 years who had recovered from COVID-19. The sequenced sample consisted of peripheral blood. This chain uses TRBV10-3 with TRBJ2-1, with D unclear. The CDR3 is CAITAYNEQFF. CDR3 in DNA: TGTGCCATCACAGCCTACAATGAGCAGTTCTTC.